Below, 27 T cell receptor beta chains from the same sample are listed, as sequenced in a study of cytomegalovirus exposure and HLA in healthy donors. Profiled with immunoSEQ multiplex PCR; TCRdb holds only in-frame clones, not every one. The sample records roughly 280,000 clones, 70% to 90% being singletons. The sample was PBMCs. These receptors originate from a woman under 30 in good health and CMV-seronegative.

The chain employs TRBV11-2 and TRBJ1-1; 11 bases match TRBD1. In germline, CDR1 is SGHAT, CDR2 FQNNGV. The V gene end was trimmed by 3 bases and the J gene end by 0 bases; junction bases not matched to a gene: 3. The CDR3 loop spans 16 amino acids. The CDR3, as DNA: TGTGCCAGCAGCTTGGGGACAGGGGGAATGAACACTGAAGCTTTCTTT. Translated: CASSLGTGGMNTEAFF. The full variable domain, in which reference TRBV11-2 and TRBJ1-1 provide the parts outside the CDR3, is EAGVAQSPRYKIIEKRQSVAFWCNPISGHATLYWYQQILGQGPKLLIQFQNNGVVDDSQLPKDRFSAERLKGVDSTLKIQPAKLEDSAVYLCASSLGTGGMNTEAFFGQGTRLTVV.

The rearrangement uses TRBV19 and TRBJ1-2; 11 nucleotides agree with TRBD1. The CDR3 loop spans 18 amino acids. In germline, CDR1 is LNHDA, CDR2 SQIVND (reference sequence). Losses at the gene ends were 2 bases for V and 4 bases for J; bases not matched to a gene: 12. In DNA form, the CDR3 reads TGTGCCAGTAGTATACGAGGGACAGGGGGAGCCTTGGGCTATGGCTACACCTTC. It yields the protein CASSIRGTGGALGYGYTF.

The V call is TRBV15, the J call TRBJ1-3, with a tentative D call TRBD1 (5 bases). This CDR3 spans 18 amino acids. Trimming pared 0 bases from V and 0 bases from J, leaving 15 bases between. Germline assignment: CDR1 LNHNV and CDR2 YYDKDF (reference sequence). The CDR3 protein is CATSRDSARVYSGNTIYF. As DNA, the CDR3 is TGTGCCACCAGCAGAGACAGCGCCAGGGTATACTCTGGAAACACCATATATTTT.

The chain combines TRBV7-9 with TRBJ2-7, with 11 bases that match TRBD2. CDR3 length: 19 amino acids. In germline, CDR1 is SEHNR, CDR2 FQNEAQ (reference sequence). Trimming at V came to 3 bases and at J to 3 bases, leaving 16 bases not matched to a gene. CDR3: CASSFPTGLAARGFYEQYF. The CDR3, as DNA: TGTGCCAGCAGCTTTCCAACGGGACTAGCGGCCAGGGGGTTCTACGAGCAGTACTTC.

This chain joins TRBV6-4 and TRBJ2-3, with D tentatively TRBD2 (7 bases). Trimming removed 5 bases from V and 4 bases from J, with 16 bases in between. Germline V gene sequence: CDR1 MRHNA, CDR2 SNTAGT. The CDR3 length is 15 residues. This CDR3 is CASSTVGGAADTQYF. The CDR3 DNA follows: TGTGCCAGCAGTACGGTAGGGGGGGCTGCAGATACGCAGTATTTT.

V gene TRBV30 combines with J gene TRBJ2-7; no reliable D call. The V and J ends lost 0 bases and 2 bases respectively, with 11 bases between them. This CDR3 spans 14 amino acids. Per the germline V gene, CDR1 is GTSNPN and CDR2 is SVGIG (reference sequence). This CDR3 is CAWSVRGNPYEQYF. CDR3 coding DNA: TGTGCCTGGAGTGTACGAGGCAACCCCTACGAGCAGTACTTC. Filled out from reference TRBV30 and TRBJ2-7, the complete variable domain reads SQTIHQWPATLVQPVGSPLSLECTVEGTSNPNLYWYRQAAGRGLQLLFYSVGIGQISSEVPQNLSASRPQDRQFILSSKKLLLSDSGFYLCAWSVRGNPYEQYFGPGTRLTVT.

The chain employs TRBV19 and TRBJ2-7, with D tentatively TRBD2 (5 bases). This CDR3 has 14 residues. From germline, CDR1 is LNHDA and CDR2 SQIVND (reference sequence). V lost 4 bases, J lost 2 bases, and 12 bases lay in between. CDR3 nucleotides: TGTGCCAGTAGTACTGGACTTGGCCCCTACGAGCAGTACTTC. It is translated as CASSTGLGPYEQYF.

This sequence joins TRBV7-9 and TRBJ1-6, with D tentatively TRBD1 (6 bases). The ends were cut back, 5 bases at V and 7 bases at J, with 12 bases in the middle. The germline CDR1 and CDR2 sequences are SEHNR and FQNEAQ (reference sequence). The length of the CDR3 is 14 residues. The CDR3 DNA reads as TGTGCCAGCAGCCCCAGACAGGAGAATTCACCCCTCCACTTT. This codes for CASSPRQENSPLHF.

This clone was seen a handful of times. The chain uses TRBV7-6 and TRBJ1-2, with D maybe TRBD1 (5 bases). The CDR3 length is 13 residues. Germline values: CDR1 SGHVS, CDR2 FNYEAQ. V lost 5 bases and J 8 bases, leaving 15 bases between the germline ends. Here the CDR3 DNA reads TGTGCCAGCAGCCACGCGGGGGTTTCGGGCTACACCTTC. Translating it yields CASSHAGVSGYTF.

The V gene is TRBV10-3, the J gene TRBJ2-3; no clear D gene. The CDR3 spans 14 residues. V dropped 0 bases and J dropped 0 bases, with 4 bases sitting between them. Germline values: CDR1 ENHRY, CDR2 SYGVKD. As DNA, the CDR3 is TGTGCCATCAGTGAGTCTCCTAGCACAGATACGCAGTATTTT. Residues: CAISESPSTDTQYF.

The chain recombines TRBV27 with TRBJ2-5, with 7 bases identical to TRBD1. This CDR3 is built from 15 residues. V was pared by 3 bases and J by 3 bases, with 7 bases of the junction left unmatched. CDR1 and CDR2 from the germline V gene are MNHEY and SMNVEV (reference sequence). For the CDR3, the DNA is TGTGCCAGCAGTTTCTGGACCGGGACAGAAGAGACCCAGTACTTC. This gives the protein CASSFWTGTEETQYF.

This clone was seen just once. V and J are TRBV6-5 and TRBJ1-1, with D possibly being TRBD1 (6 bases). The germline V and J ends were trimmed by 7 bases and 3 bases, with 15 bases remaining between them. This CDR3 has 14 residues. Germline CDR1 is MNHEY and CDR2 is SVGAGI. The CDR3: CASTPGHPDTEAFF. The CDR3 nucleotides read TGTGCCAGCACCCCGGGACACCCTGACACTGAAGCTTTCTTT.

CDR3 protein: CASSPSGTGANEQYF. The CDR3 nucleotides are TGTGCCAGCAGCCCCTCCGGGACAGGGGCTAACGAGCAGTACTTC. The J gene is TRBJ2-7, the V gene TRBV11-1, with TRBD1 matching 10 bases. Germline values: CDR1 SGHAT, CDR2 FQDESV (reference sequence). CDR3 length equals 15 residues. V was clipped by 5 bases and J by 5 bases; unmatched bases: 9. Full variable domain (rest looked up from reference TRBV11-1 and TRBJ2-7): EAEVAQSPRYKITEKSQAVAFWCDPISGHATLYWYRQILGQGPELLVQFQDESVVDDSQLPKDRFSAERLKGVDSTLKIQPAELGDSAMYLCASSPSGTGANEQYFGPGTRLTVT.

This chain uses TRBV6-1 with TRBJ2-7, with TRBD1 matching over 9 bases. Germline values: CDR1 MNHNS, CDR2 SASEGT. The CDR3 is 17 amino acids. Trimming removed 1 base from V and 3 bases from J; junction bases left unmatched: 10. CDR3 amino acids: CASSEGAGQGFFYEQYF. The CDR3 bases are TGTGCCAGCAGTGAAGGAGCGGGACAGGGTTTCTTCTACGAGCAGTACTTC.

This chain links TRBV14 with TRBJ2-7, with a weak D call TRBD2 (5 bases). This CDR3 is built from 14 residues. Trimming stripped 1 base from V and 7 bases from J, with 14 bases between. Germline V lookup: CDR1 SGHDN, CDR2 FVKESK. CDR3 bases: TGTGCCAGCAGCCAAGTTCTGGTAACGGGAGAGCAGTACTTC. Protein product: CASSQVLVTGEQYF.

The DNA for the CDR3 is TGTGCCATGGCACAGGGGGAGTATCAGCCCCAGCATTTT. Translation gives CAMAQGEYQPQHF. The chain couples TRBV10-3 to TRBJ1-5; 8 bases map to TRBD1. Germline CDR1 and CDR2: ENHRY and SYGVKD. V gave up 9 bases and J gave up 5 bases; unmatched junction bases: 6. The CDR3 is made up of 13 amino acids.

The rearrangement joins TRBV7-9 to TRBJ1-4; the match to TRBD1 covers 7 bases. The CDR3 has 16 amino acids. In germline, CDR1 is SEHNR, CDR2 FQNEAQ (reference sequence). Germline trimming cut 5 bases from V and 1 base from J; bases unmatched to any gene: 7. The CDR3 DNA follows: TGTGCCAGCAGCCCGCCGCAGGGGGTAACTAATGAAAAACTGTTTTTT. This codes for CASSPPQGVTNEKLFF. Variable domain in full (rest from reference TRBV7-9 and TRBJ1-4): DTGVSQNPRHKITKRGQNVTFRCDPISEHNRLYWYRQTLGQGPEFLTYFQNEAQLEKSRLLSDRFSAERPKGSFSTLEIQRTEQGDSAMYLCASSPPQGVTNEKLFFGSGTQLSVL.

This clone was seen a handful of times. This chain uses TRBV28 with TRBJ1-6, with TRBD1 as a possible D gene (5 bases). The CDR3 loop spans 16 amino acids. CDR1 and CDR2 (germline): MDHEN, SYDVKM. V gave up 3 bases and J gave up 8 bases, with 17 bases separating them. CDR3 residues: CASSLGPRDWDSPLHF. In DNA, the CDR3 is TGTGCCAGCAGTTTGGGACCCCGGGACTGGGATTCACCCCTCCACTTT.

The rearrangement joins TRBV27 to TRBJ2-7, with D possibly being TRBD2 (6 bases). The V end lost 3 bases, the J end lost 2 bases, and 17 bases lay between the germline ends. The germline V gene encodes CDR1 MNHEY and CDR2 SMNVEV (reference sequence). The CDR3 totals 16 residues. CDR3 coding DNA: TGTGCCAGCAGTTTTGGGGGGTCAGCCGATCCCTACGAGCAGTACTTC. Its translation: CASSFGGSADPYEQYF.

The chain recombines TRBV30 with TRBJ1-5, with D maybe TRBD1 (6 bases). CDR1 and CDR2 (germline): GTSNPN, SVGIG (reference sequence). This CDR3 has 14 residues. Trimming pared 3 bases from V and 6 bases from J, leaving 15 bases between. The CDR3 DNA reads TGTGCCTGGAGCCCGGGACAAATAATTCAGCCCCAGCATTTT. Its translation is CAWSPGQIIQPQHF. Looking up the rest from reference TRBV30 and TRBJ1-5 gives the full variable domain: SQTIHQWPATLVQPVGSPLSLECTVEGTSNPNLYWYRQAAGRGLQLLFYSVGIGQISSEVPQNLSASRPQDRQFILSSKKLLLSDSGFYLCAWSPGQIIQPQHFGDGTRLSIL.

The count of this clone is one. The CDR3 DNA reads TGTGCCAGCAGTTTCGGGACAGGGGGCCGAAATGAGCAGTTCTTC. Its protein product is CASSFGTGGRNEQFF. This chain uses TRBV27 with TRBJ2-1, with 12 bases aligning to TRBD1. Per germline, CDR1 MNHEY and CDR2 SMNVEV (reference sequence). Trimming cost V 3 bases and J 7 bases; bases outside gene matches: 4. The CDR3 runs to 15 residues.

This chain joins TRBV27 and TRBJ1-3, with D hard to call. This CDR3 contains 13 residues. Germline loops: CDR1 MNHEY, CDR2 SMNVEV (reference sequence). Trimming pared 2 bases from V and 4 bases from J, leaving 6 bases between. This CDR3 is CASSLNTGNTIYF. The CDR3 nucleotides read TGTGCCAGCAGTTTAAACACCGGAAACACCATATATTTT.

This clone was seen only a few times. V usage is TRBV6-7 and J usage is TRBJ1-5; D is uncertain. TRBV6-7 belongs to the ORF category, with a function that is uncertain. CDR3 length: 12 residues. V was shortened by 7 bases and J by 12 bases, with 16 bases between the two germline ends. The CDR3 reads CASIRLVDLQHF. CDR3 nucleotide sequence: TGTGCCAGCATCAGACTAGTAGACCTCCAGCATTTT.

The gene calls are TRBV6-1 and TRBJ2-7, with 8 bases that match TRBD1. The V gene's germline CDR1 is MNHNS and CDR2 SASEGT. V lost 8 bases and J lost 7; bases outside the gene matches: 16. The CDR3 has 15 residues. CDR3 coding DNA: TGTGCCAGCCTTCTGGACAGGGTTCAGCATGTGGAGCAGTACTTC. This encodes CASLLDRVQHVEQYF.

This clone appeared once. The chain carries TRBV9 and TRBJ2-7, with D tentatively TRBD2 (5 bases). Germline CDR1 SGDLS, CDR2 YYNGEE. The CDR3 spans 12 residues. Deletions cut 0 bases from V and 9 bases from J, with 10 bases between. The CDR3 DNA is TGTGCCAGCAGCGTAGAGGACTCAGGGCAGTACTTC. It is translated as CASSVEDSGQYF.

This chain uses TRBV5-1 with TRBJ2-5; TRBD1 matches 9 bases. The germline V gene has CDR1 SGHRS and CDR2 YFSETQ. This CDR3 region has 14 residues. The ends lost 7 bases at V and 4 bases at J; junction bases unmatched: 8. This CDR3 is CASSYRGRVETQYF. CDR3 sequence (DNA): TGCGCCAGCTCCTACAGGGGGCGGGTAGAGACCCAGTACTTC. Filled out from reference TRBV5-1 and TRBJ2-5, the complete variable domain reads KAGVTQTPRYLIKTRGQQVTLSCSPISGHRSVSWYQQTPGQGLQFLFEYFSETQRNKGNFPGRFSGRQFSNSRSEMNVSTLELGDSALYLCASSYRGRVETQYFGPGTRLLVL.

This clone was observed a single time. V gene TRBV4-1 combines with J gene TRBJ2-1; 8 bases match TRBD2. Germline lookup yields CDR1 MGHRA and CDR2 YSYEKL. The CDR3 is 16 amino acids. J was trimmed by 8 bases and V by 3 bases; bases with no gene match: 12. The CDR3 DNA is TGCGCCAGCAGCCATTACAAAAGCGGGAGATTTTATGAGCAGTTCTTC. This codes for CASSHYKSGRFYEQFF.